Included here is one TCR beta chain sequence, with context. The assay was immunoSEQ multiplex PCR, and TCRdb's table has in-frame clones only and misses some. Here the sample spans about 120,000 clones, approximately 90% being singletons. The sample originates from a study of control samples from healthy donors and cancer patients. V lost 5 bases and J lost 0; bases outside the gene matches: 4. Germline V gene lookup returns CDR1 LNHDA and CDR2 SQIVND (reference sequence). The CDR3 consists of 14 residues. The specimen sequenced was blood. This sequence originates from a woman younger than 35 in good health. The chain uses TRBV19 and TRBJ2-7, with TRBD1 matching 7 bases. CDR3 in amino acids: CASSVRGSSYEQYF. The DNA for the CDR3 is TGTGCCAGTAGTGTCAGGGGGAGCTCCTACGAGCAGTACTTC.